This T cell receptor (beta chain) is from a study of blood T cell repertoires in COVID-19. Whole-study context: Whether acute or convalescent, the COVID-19 samples came from the United States, Italy and Spain. Sources were T cells, B-cell-depleted T cells, or PBMCs; the material itself was cDNA or gDNA.

As originally analysed: Amplification of reference gene primers provided the estimated nucleated cell counts. Produced via immunoSEQ multiplex PCR; TCRdb's table is partial and in-frame only. From that table come the V and J calls and clone size; the DNA was used to work out D and trimming. The sample shows 150,000 to 200,000 clones, about 86% of them seen only once. This CDR3 comprises 14 residues. CDR1 is SQVTM, CDR2 ANQGSEA, per germline. Trimming cost V 6 bases and J 4 bases, with 18 bases left between them. This clone has only a few counts. This receptor was obtained from a man aged 60 to 75 with acute or convalescent COVID-19. The specimen was peripheral blood. The V gene is TRBV29-1, the J gene TRBJ1-2; D perhaps matches TRBD1 (6 bases). The CDR3 region has the DNA TGCAGCGTCGCGGCAGGGGCCCCTTCCTATGGCTACACCTTC. It codes for CSVAAGAPSYGYTF.